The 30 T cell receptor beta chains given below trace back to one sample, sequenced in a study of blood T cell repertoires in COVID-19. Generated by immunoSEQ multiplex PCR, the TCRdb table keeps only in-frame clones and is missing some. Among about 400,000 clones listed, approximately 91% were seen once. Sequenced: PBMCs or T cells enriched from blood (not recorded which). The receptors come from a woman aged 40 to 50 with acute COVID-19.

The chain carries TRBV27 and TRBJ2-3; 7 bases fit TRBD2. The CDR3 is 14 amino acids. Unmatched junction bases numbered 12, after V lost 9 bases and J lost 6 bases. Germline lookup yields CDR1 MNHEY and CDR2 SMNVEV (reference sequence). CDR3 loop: CASHGLVSWDTQYF. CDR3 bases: TGTGCCAGTCACGGACTAGTATCTTGGGATACGCAGTATTTT.

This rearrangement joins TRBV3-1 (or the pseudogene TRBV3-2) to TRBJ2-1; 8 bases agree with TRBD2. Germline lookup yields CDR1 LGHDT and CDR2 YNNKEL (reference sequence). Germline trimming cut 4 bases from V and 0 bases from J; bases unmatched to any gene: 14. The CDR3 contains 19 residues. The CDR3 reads CASSLIPGGGLSSYNEQFF. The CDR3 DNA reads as TGTGCCAGCAGCCTAATACCCGGGGGGGGCTTATCCTCCTACAATGAGCAGTTCTTC.

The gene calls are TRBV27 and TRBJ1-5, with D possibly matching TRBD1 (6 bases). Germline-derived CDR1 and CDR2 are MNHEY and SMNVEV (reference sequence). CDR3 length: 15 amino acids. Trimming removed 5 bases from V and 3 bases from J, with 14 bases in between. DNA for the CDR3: TGTGCCAGCAGTCTTCCAGACAGGCCCAATCAGCCCCAGCATTTT. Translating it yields CASSLPDRPNQPQHF.

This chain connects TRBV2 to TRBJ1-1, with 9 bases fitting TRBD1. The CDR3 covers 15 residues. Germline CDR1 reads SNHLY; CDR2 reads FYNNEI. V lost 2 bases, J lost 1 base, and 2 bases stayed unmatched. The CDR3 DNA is TGTGCCAGCAGTGAAAGGGACAGGGCGAACACTGAAGCTTTCTTT. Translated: CASSERDRANTEAFF.

CDR3 sequence reads: CASSSPGVGRNWTLHF. The CDR3 coding sequence is TGTGCCAGCAGCAGCCCAGGGGTGGGTAGAAATTGGACCCTCCACTTT. J is TRBJ1-6 and V is TRBV3-1 (or the pseudogene TRBV3-2); D might be TRBD1 (6 bases). V gave up 5 bases and J gave up 14 bases, with 25 bases separating them. Germline V gene sequence: CDR1 LGHDT, CDR2 YNNKEL (reference sequence). This CDR3 region has 16 residues.

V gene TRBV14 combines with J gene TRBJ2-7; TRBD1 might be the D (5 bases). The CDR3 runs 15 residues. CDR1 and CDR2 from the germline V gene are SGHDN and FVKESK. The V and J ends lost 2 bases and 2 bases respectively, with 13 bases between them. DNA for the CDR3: TGTGCCAGCAGCCAACCACAGGCGTCGGCCTACGAGCAGTACTTC. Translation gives CASSQPQASAYEQYF.

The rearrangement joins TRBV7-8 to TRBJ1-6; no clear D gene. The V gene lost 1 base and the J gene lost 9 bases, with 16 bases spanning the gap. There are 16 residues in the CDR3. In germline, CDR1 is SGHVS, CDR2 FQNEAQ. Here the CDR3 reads CASSLDAGLLSSPLHF. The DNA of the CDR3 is TGTGCCAGCAGCTTAGACGCGGGCTTGTTATCTTCACCCCTCCACTTT.

In DNA form, the CDR3 reads TGCGCCAGCAGCCAAGGGGGGGTCCAGGTTCAGCCCCAGCATTTT. Translating gives CASSQGGVQVQPQHF. The J gene is TRBJ1-5, the V gene TRBV4-1; TRBD1 might be the D (5 bases). Germline CDR1 and CDR2: MGHRA and YSYEKL. The V end was cut by 1 base, the J end by 6 bases, with 13 bases between. The CDR3 sequence is 15 residues long.

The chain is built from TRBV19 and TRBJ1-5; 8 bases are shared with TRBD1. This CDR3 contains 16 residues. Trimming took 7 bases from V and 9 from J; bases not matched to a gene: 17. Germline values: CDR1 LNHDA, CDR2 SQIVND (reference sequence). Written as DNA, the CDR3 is TGTGCCAGTAATGAACAATTGCAGGGGGCGGGGATGCCCCAGCATTTT. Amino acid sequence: CASNEQLQGAGMPQHF. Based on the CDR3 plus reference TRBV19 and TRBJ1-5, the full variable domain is DGGITQSPKYLFRKEGQNVTLSCEQNLNHDAMYWYRQDPGQGLRLIYYSQIVNDFQKGDIAEGYSVSREKKESFPLTVTSAQKNPTAFYLCASNEQLQGAGMPQHFGDGTRLSIL.

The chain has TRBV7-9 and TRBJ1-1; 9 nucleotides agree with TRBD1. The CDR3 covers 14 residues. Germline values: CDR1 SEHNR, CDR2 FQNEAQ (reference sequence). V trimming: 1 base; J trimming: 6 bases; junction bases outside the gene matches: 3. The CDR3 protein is CASSLVGQGSEAFF. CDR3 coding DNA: TGTGCCAGCAGCTTAGTGGGACAGGGCTCTGAAGCTTTCTTT.

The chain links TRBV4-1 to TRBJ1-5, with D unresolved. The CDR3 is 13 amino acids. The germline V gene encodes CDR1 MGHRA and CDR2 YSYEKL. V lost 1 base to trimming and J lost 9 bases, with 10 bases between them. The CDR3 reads CASSQVLPSPQHF. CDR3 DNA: TGCGCCAGCAGCCAAGTCCTTCCTTCGCCCCAGCATTTT.

The DNA for the CDR3 is TGTGCCAGTGGCCGGGACAGGGACGAAGCTTTCTTT. Amino acid sequence: CASGRDRDEAFF. This sequence joins TRBV19 and TRBJ1-1; TRBD1 aligns across 9 bases. The CDR3 extends over 12 amino acids. The germline V gene encodes CDR1 LNHDA and CDR2 SQIVND (reference sequence). V shed 8 bases and J 8 bases; nucleotides not matched to a gene: 6.

CDR3 in DNA: TGTGCCAGCAGCGGTGCTGAGGACAGGGTCGGCTATGGCTACACCTTC. This codes for CASSGAEDRVGYGYTF. The chain carries TRBV9 and TRBJ1-2; 8 nucleotides align to TRBD1. Germline V gene data show CDR1 as SGDLS and CDR2 as YYNGEE. Losses at the gene ends were 3 bases for V and 4 bases for J; bases not matched to a gene: 11. CDR3 length: 16 amino acids. The full variable domain, its missing parts supplied by reference TRBV9 and TRBJ1-2, is DSGVTQTPKHLITATGQRVTLRCSPRSGDLSVYWYQQSLDQGLQFLIQYYNGEERAKGNILERFSAQQFPDLHSELNLSSLELGDSALYFCASSGAEDRVGYGYTFGSGTRLTVV.

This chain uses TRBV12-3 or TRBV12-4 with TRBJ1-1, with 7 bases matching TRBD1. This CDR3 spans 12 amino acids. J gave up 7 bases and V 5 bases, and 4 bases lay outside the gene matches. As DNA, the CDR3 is TGTGCCAGCAGTATGACAGGGTATGAAGCTTTCTTT. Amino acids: CASSMTGYEAFF.

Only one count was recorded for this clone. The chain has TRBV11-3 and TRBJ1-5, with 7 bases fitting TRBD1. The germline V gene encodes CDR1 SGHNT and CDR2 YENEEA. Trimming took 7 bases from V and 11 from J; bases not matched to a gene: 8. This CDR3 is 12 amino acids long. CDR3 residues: CASTPQGLSQHF. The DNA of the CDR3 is TGTGCCAGCACCCCACAGGGGTTGTCCCAGCATTTT.

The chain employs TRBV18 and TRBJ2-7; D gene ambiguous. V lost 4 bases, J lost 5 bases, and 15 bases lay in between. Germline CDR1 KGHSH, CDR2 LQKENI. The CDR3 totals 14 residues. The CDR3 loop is CASSLGVSEDEQYF. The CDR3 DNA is TGTGCCAGCTCACTCGGTGTATCAGAGGACGAGCAGTACTTC.

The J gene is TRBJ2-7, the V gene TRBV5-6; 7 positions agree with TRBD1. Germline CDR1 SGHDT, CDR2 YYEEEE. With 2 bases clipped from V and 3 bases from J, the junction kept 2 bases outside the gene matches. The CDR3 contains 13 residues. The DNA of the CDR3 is TGTGCCAGCAGCTTTCGGGACAGCTACGAGCAGTACTTC. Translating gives CASSFRDSYEQYF.

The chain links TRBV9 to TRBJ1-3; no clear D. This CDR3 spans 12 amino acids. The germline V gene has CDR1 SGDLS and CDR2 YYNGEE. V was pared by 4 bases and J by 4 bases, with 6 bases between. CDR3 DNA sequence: TGTGCCAGCAGCCCTAGAGGAAACACCATATATTTT. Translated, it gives CASSPRGNTIYF.

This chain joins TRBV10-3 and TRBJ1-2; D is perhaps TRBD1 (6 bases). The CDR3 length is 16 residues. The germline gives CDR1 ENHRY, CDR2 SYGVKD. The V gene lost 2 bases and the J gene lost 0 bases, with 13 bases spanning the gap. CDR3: CAISEPWTATNYGYTF. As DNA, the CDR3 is TGTGCCATCAGTGAGCCCTGGACAGCTACTAACTATGGCTACACCTTC.

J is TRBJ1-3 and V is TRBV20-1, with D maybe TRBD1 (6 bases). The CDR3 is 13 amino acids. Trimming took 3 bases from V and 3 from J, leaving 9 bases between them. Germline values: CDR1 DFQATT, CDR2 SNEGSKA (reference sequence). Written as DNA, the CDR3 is TGCAGTGCTAGTGCGGGACATGGAAACACCATATATTTT. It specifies CSASAGHGNTIYF.

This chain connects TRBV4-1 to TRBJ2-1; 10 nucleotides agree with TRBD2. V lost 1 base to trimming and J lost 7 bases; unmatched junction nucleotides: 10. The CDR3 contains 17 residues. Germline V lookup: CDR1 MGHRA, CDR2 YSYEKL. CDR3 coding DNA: TGCGCCAGCAGCCAAGTGGATCTGGGACTAGCGAGAAATGAGCAGTTCTTC. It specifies CASSQVDLGLARNEQFF.

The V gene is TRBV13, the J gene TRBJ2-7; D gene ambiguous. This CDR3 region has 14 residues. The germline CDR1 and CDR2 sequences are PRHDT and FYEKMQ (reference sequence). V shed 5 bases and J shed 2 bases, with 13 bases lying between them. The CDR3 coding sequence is TGTGCCAGCAGCGTCCGTCGGTCCGCCTACGAGCAGTACTTC. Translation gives CASSVRRSAYEQYF.

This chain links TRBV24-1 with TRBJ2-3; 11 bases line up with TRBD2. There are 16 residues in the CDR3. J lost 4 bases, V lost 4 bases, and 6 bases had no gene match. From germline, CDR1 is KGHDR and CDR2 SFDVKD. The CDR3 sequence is CATSEPTSGGSDTQYF. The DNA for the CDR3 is TGTGCCACCAGTGAGCCCACTAGCGGGGGATCAGATACGCAGTATTTT.

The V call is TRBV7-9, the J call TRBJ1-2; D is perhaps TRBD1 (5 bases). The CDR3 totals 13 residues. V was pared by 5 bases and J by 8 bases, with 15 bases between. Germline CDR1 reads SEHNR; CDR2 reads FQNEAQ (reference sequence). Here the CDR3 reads CASSPGPTQGYTF. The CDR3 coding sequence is TGTGCCAGCAGCCCAGGGCCCACCCAGGGCTACACCTTC.

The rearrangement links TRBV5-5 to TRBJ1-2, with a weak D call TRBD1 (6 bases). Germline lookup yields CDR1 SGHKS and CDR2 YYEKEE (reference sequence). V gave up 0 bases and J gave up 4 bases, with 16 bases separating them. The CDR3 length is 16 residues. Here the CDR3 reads CASSLGWGGYAYGYTF. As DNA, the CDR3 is TGTGCCAGCAGCTTGGGATGGGGGGGCTACGCCTATGGCTACACCTTC. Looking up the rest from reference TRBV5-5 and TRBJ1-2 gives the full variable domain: DAGVTQSPTHLIKTRGQQVTLRCSPISGHKSVSWYQQVLGQGPQFIFQYYEKEERGRGNFPDRFSARQFPNYSSELNVNALLLGDSALYLCASSLGWGGYAYGYTFGSGTRLTVV.

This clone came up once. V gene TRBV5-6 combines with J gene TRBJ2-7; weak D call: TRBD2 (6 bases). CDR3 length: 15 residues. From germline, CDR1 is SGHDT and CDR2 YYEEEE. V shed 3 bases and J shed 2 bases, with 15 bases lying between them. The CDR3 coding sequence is TGTGCCAGCAGCTCCACAGGAGGGATTGCCTACGAGCAGTACTTC. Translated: CASSSTGGIAYEQYF.

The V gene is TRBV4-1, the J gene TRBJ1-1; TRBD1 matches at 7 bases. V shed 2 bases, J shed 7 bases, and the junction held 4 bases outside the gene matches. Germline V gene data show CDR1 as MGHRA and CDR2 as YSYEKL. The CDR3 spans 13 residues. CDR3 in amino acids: CASSQRDSDEAFF. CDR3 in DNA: TGCGCCAGCAGCCAACGGGACAGCGATGAAGCTTTCTTT.

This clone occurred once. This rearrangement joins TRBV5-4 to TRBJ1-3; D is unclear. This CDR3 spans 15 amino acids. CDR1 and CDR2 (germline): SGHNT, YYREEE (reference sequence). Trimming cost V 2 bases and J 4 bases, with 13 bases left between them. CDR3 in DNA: TGTGCCAGCAGCTTAAACGTAGGAGCCGGAAACACCATATATTTT. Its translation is CASSLNVGAGNTIYF.

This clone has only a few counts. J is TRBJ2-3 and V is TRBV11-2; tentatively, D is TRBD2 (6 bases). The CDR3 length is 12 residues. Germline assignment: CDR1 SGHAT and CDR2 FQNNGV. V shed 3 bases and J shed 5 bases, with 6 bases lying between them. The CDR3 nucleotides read TGTGCCAGCAGCTTGGGGGGAGATACGCAGTATTTT. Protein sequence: CASSLGGDTQYF.

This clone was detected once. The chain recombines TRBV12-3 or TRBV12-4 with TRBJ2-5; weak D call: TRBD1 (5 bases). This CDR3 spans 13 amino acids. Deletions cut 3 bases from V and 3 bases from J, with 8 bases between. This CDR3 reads CASSFFREETQYF. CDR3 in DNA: TGTGCCAGCAGTTTTTTCAGGGAAGAGACCCAGTACTTC.